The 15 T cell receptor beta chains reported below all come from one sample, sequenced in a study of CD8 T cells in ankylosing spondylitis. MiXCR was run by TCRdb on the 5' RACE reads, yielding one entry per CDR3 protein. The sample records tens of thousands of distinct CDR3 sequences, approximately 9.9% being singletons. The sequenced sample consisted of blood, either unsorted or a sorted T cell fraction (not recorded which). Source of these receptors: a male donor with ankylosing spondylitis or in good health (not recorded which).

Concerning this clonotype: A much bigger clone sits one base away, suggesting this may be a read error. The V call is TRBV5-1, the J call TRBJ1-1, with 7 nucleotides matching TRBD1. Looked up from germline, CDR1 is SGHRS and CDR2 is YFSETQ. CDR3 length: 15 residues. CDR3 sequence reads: CGSSWGTDGNTEAFF. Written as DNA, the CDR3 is TGCGGCAGCAGCTGGGGGACAGACGGGAACACTGAAGCTTTCTTT.

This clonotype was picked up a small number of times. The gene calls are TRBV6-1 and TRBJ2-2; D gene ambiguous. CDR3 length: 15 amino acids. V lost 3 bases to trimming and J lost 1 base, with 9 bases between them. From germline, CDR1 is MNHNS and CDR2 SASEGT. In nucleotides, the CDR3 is TGTGCCAGCAGTGACTTGAACCTGAACACCGGGGAGCTGTTTTTT. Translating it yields CASSDLNLNTGELFF.

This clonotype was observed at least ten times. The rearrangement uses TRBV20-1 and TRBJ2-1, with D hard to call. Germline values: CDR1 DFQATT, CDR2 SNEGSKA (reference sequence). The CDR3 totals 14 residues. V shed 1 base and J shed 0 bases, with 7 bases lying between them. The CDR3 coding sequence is TGCAGTGCTAGAGGGAGAACCTCCTACAATGAGCAGTTCTTC. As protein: CSARGRTSYNEQFF.

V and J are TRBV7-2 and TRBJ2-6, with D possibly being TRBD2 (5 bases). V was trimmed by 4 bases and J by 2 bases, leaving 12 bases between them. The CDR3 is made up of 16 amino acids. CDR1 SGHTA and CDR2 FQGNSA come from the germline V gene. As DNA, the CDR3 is TGTGCCAGCAGCTCCATGGCCGGGGCTGGGGCCAACGTCCTGACTTTC. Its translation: CASSSMAGAGANVLTF.

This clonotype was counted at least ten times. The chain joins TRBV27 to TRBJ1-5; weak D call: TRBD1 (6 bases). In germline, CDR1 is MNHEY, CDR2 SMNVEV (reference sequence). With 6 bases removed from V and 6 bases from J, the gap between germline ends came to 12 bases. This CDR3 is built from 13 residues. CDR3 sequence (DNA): TGTGCCAGCAGCTTTACAGGGTCTCAGCCCCAGCATTTT. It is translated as CASSFTGSQPQHF.

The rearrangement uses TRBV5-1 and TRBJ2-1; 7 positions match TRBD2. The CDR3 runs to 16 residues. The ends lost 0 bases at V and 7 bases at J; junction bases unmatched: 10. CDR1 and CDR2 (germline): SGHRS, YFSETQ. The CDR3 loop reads CASSLAPGRGRNEQFF. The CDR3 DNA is TGCGCCAGCAGCTTGGCACCAGGGAGGGGTAGGAATGAGCAGTTCTTC.

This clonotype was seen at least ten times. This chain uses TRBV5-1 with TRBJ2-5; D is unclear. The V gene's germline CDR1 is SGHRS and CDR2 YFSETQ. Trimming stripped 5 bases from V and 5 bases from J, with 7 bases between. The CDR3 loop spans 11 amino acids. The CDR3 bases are TGCGCCAGCAGAGAGTTGGAGACCCAGTACTTC. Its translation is CASRELETQYF.

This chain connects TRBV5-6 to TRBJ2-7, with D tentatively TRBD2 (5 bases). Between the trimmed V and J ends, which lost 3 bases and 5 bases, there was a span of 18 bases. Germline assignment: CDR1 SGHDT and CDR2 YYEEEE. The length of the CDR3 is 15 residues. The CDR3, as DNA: TGTGCCAGCAGCTGGAGGACTGACTGGGTAAACGAGCAGTACTTC. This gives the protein CASSWRTDWVNEQYF.

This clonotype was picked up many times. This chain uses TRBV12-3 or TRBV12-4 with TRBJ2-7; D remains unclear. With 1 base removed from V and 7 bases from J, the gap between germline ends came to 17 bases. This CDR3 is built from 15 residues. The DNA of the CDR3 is TGTGCCAGCAGTTTAGGAGTCGGTTTGGGGAAAGAGCAGTACTTC. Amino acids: CASSLGVGLGKEQYF.

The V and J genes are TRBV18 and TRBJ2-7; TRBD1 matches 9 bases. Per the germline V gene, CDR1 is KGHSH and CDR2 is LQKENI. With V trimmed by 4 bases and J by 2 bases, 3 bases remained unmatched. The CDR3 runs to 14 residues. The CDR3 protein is CASSHRGLTYEQYF. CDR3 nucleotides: TGTGCCAGCTCACACAGGGGGCTTACCTACGAGCAGTACTTC.

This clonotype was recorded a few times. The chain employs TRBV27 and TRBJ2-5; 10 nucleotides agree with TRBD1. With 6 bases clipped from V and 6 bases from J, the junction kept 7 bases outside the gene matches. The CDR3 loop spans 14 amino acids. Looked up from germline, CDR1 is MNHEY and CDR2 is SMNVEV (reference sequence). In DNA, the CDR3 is TGTGCCAGCAGGGGACCGGGACAGGGGCAGACCCAGTACTTC. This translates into CASRGPGQGQTQYF.

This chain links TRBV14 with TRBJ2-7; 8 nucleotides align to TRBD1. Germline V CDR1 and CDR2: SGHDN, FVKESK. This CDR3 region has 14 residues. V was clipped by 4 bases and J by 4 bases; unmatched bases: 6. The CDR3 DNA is TGTGCCAGCAGCCCGCTGGACAGGGAGTACGAGCAGTACTTC. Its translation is CASSPLDREYEQYF.

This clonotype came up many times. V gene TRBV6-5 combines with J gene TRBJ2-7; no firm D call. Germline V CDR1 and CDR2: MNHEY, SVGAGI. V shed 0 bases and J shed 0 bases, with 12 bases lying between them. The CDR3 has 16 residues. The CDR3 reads CASSYSIVGISYEQYF. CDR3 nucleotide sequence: TGTGCCAGCAGTTACTCGATCGTGGGGATCTCCTACGAGCAGTACTTC.

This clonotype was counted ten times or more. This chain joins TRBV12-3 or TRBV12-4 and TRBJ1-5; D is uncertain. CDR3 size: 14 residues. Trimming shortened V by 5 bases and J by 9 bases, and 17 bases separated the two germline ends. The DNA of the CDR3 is TGTGCCAGCAGTCCGAACTCGGGCCGAGGGCCCCAGCATTTT. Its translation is CASSPNSGRGPQHF.

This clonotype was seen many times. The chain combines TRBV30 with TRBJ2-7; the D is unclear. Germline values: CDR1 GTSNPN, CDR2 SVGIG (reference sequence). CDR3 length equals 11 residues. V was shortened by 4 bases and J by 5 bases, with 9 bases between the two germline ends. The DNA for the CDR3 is TGTGCCTGGACAGAGGTCCACGAGCAGTACTTC. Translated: CAWTEVHEQYF. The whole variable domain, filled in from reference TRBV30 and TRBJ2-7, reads SQTIHQWPATLVQPVGSPLSLECTVEGTSNPNLYWYRQAAGRGLQLLFYSVGIGQISSEVPQNLSASRPQDRQFILSSKKLLLSDSGFYLCAWTEVHEQYFGPGTRLTVT.